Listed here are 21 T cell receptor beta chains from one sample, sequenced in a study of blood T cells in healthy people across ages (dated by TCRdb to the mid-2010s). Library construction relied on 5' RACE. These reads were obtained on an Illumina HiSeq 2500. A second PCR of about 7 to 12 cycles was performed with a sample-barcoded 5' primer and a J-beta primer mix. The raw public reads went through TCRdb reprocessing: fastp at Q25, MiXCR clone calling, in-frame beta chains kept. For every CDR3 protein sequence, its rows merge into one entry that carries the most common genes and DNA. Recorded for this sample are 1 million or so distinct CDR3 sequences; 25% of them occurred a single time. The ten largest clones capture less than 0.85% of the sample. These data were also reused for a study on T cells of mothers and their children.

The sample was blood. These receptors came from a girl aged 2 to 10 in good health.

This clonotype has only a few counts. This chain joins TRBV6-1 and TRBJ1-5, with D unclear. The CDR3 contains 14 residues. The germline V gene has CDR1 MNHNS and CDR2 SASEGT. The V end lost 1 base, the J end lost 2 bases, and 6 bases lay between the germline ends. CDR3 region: CASSEGRGNQPQHF. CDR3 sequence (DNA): TGTGCCAGCAGTGAAGGGCGTGGCAATCAGCCCCAGCATTTT.

The DNA for the CDR3 is TGTGCCAGCAGCCCCCGTTCTGGGGGACTCTTATCGGGTGGCTACACCTTC. Its translation: CASSPRSGGLLSGGYTF. The chain uses TRBV7-2 and TRBJ1-2, with D perhaps TRBD1 (5 bases). Trimming pared 5 bases from V and 7 bases from J, leaving 26 bases between. Germline lookup yields CDR1 SGHTA and CDR2 FQGNSA. This CDR3 has 17 amino acids.

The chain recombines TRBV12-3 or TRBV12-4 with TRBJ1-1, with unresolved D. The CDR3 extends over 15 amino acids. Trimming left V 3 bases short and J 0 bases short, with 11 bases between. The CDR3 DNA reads TGTGCCAGCAGTTTTCTGCACAGCGTGAACACTGAAGCTTTCTTT. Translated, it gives CASSFLHSVNTEAFF.

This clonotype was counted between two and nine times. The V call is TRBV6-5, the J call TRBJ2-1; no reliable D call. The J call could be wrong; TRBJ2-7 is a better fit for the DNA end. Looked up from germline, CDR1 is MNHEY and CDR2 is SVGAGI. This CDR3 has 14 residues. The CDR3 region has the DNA TGTGCCAGCAGTTACGGCGCGGAGACTTACGAGCAGTACTTC. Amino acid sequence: CASSYGAETYEQYF.

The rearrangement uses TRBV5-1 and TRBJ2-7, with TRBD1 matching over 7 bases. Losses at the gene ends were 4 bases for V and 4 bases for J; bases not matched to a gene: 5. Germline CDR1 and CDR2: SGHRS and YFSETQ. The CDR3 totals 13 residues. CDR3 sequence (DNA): TGCGCCAGCAGCCGTCGGACAGGATACGAGCAGTACTTC. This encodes CASSRRTGYEQYF.

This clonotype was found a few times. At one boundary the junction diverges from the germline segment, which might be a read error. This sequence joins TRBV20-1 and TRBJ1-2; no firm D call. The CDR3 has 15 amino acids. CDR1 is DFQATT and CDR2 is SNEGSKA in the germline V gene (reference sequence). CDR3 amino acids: CSARDWQLAAIGLPF. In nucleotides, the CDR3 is TGCAGTGCTAGAGATTGGCAGTTGGCAGCTATAGGGCTACCCTTC.

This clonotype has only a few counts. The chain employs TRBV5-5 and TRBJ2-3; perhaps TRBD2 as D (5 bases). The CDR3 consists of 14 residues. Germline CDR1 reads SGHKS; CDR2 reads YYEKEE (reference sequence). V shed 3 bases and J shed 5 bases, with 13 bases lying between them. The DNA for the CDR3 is TGTGCCAGCAGCTCTGACCCGGGGAGAGATACGCAGTATTTT. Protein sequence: CASSSDPGRDTQYF.

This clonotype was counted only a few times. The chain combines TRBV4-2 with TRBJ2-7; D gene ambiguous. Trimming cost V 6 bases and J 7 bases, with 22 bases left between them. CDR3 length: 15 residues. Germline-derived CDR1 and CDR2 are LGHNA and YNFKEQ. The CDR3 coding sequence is TGTGCCAGCAGACACCTGACCGACCTATCTTCTGAGCAGTACTTC. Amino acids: CASRHLTDLSSEQYF.

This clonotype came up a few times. DNA of the CDR3: TGTGCCAGCAGCCGTCGGAAGACCCAGTACTTC. It translates to CASSRRKTQYF. The V gene is TRBV14, the J gene TRBJ2-5, with unresolved D. The germline V gene has CDR1 SGHDN and CDR2 FVKESK. The CDR3 has 11 amino acids. The germline V and J ends were trimmed by 4 bases and 6 bases, with 6 bases remaining between them.

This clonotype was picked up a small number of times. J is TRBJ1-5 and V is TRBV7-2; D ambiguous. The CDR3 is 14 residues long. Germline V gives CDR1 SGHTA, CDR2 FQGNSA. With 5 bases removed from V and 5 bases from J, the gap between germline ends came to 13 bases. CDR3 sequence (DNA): TGTGCCAGCAGCCTCGCCCCCTGGGATCAGCCCCAGCATTTT. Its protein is CASSLAPWDQPQHF.

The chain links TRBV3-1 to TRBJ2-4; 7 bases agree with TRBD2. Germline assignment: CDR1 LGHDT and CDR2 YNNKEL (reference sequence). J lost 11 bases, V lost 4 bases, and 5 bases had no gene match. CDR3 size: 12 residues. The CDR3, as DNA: TGTGCCAGCAGCCCCGGGGGGATCCTTCAGTACTTC. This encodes CASSPGGILQYF. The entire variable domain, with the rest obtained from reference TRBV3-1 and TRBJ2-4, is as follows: DTAVSQTPKYLVTQMGNDKSIKCEQNLGHDTMYWYKQDSKKFLKIMFSYNNKELIINETVPNRFSPKSPDKAHLNLHINSLELGDSAVYFCASSPGGILQYFGAGTRLSVL.

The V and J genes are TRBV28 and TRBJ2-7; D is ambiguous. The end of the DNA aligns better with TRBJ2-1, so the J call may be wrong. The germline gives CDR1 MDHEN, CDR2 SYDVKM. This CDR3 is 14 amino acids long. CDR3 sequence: CASSLSHRWNEQFF. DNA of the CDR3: TGTGCCAGCAGTTTATCCCATCGGTGGAATGAGCAGTTCTTC.

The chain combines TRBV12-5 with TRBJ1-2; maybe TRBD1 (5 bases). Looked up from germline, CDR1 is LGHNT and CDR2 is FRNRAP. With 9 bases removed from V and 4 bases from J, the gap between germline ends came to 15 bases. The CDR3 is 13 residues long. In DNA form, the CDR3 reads TGTGCTAGCGATCCAGGGCACGGCTATGGCTACACCTTC. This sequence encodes CASDPGHGYGYTF. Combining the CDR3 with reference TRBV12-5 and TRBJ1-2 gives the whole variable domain DARVTQTPRHKVTEMGQEVTMRCQPILGHNTVFWYRQTMMQGLELLAYFRNRAPLDDSGMPKDRFSAEMPDATLATLKIQPSEPRDSAVYFCASDPGHGYGYTFGSGTRLTVV.

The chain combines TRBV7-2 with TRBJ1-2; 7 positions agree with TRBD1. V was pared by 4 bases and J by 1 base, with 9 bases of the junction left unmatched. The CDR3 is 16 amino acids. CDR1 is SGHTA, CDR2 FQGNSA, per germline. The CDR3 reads CASSSVDRIYNYGYTF. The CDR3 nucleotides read TGTGCCAGCAGCTCTGTGGACAGGATTTATAACTATGGCTACACCTTC.

The CDR3 sequence is CASSLDSGYSNQPQHF. The CDR3 DNA is TGTGCCAGCAGCTTAGATTCCGGGTATAGCAATCAGCCCCAGCATTTT. The chain uses TRBV11-2 and TRBJ1-5; D gene uncertain. Germline lookup yields CDR1 SGHAT and CDR2 FQNNGV. The CDR3 has 16 residues. Trimming removed 0 bases from V and 0 bases from J, with 9 bases in between.

This CDR3 reads CSARDGLDRYNEQFF. CDR3 in DNA: TGCAGTGCTAGAGATGGTCTTGATCGGTACAATGAGCAGTTCTTC. This chain joins TRBV20-1 and TRBJ2-1; D gene ambiguous. This CDR3 has 15 residues. In germline, CDR1 is DFQATT, CDR2 SNEGSKA (reference sequence). Deletions cut 0 bases from V and 4 bases from J, with 13 bases between.

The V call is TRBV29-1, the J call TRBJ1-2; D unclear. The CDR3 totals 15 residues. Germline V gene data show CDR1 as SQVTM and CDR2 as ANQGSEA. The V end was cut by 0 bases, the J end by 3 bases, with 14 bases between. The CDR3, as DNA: TGCAGCGTTGAAGACGCTACGACGGTTCACTATGGCTACACCTTC. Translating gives CSVEDATTVHYGYTF.

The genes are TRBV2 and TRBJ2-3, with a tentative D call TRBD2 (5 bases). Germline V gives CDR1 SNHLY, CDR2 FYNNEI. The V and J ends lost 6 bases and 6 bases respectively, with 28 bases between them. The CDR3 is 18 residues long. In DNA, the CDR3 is TGTGCCAGCAGAGCTTTTCTCGATGGTAACTGGGAGCGGGATACGCAGTATTTT. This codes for CASRAFLDGNWERDTQYF.

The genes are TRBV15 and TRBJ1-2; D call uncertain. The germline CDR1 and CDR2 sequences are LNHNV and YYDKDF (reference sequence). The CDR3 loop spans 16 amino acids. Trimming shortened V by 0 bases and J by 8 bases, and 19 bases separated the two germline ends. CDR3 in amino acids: CATSRDRETLFDGYTF. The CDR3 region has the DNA TGTGCCACCAGCAGAGATAGGGAAACCCTGTTTGACGGCTACACCTTC.

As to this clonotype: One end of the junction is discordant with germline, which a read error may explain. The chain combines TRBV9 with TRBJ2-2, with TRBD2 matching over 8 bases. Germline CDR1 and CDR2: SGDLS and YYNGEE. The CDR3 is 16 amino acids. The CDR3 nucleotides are TGTGCCAACAGCGACTCCGGGGGGGGTTACACCGGGGAGCTGTTTTTT. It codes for CANSDSGGGYTGELFF.

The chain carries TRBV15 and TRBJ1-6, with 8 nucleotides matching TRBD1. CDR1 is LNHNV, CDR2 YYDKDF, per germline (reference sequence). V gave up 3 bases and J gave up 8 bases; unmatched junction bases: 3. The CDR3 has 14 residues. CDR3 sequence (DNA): TGTGCCACCAGCAGGACAGGGGTAGATTCACCCCTCCACTTT. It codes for CATSRTGVDSPLHF.